This T cell receptor (beta chain) comes out of a study of blood T cell repertoires in COVID-19. The wider study: COVID-19 samples collected from the United States, Italy and Spain covered acute and convalescent phases. Sample material is recorded as cDNA or gDNA derived from T cells, B-cell-depleted T cells, or PBMCs.

Per the study methods: From reference gene primer amplification, estimates of nucleated cell counts were derived. This table comes from immunoSEQ multiplex PCR, and its TCRdb copy is limited to in-frame clones, with some not included. D and trimming were read from the DNA, whereas the V and J calls and clone size are those reported in that table. The data hold fewer than 80,000 clones, with 75% to 90% observed a single time. The ends lost 5 bases at V and 3 bases at J; junction bases unmatched: 9. Germline V lookup: CDR1 LNHDA, CDR2 SQIVND (reference sequence). CDR3 size: 16 residues. V usage is TRBV19 and J usage is TRBJ2-1, with TRBD1 matching 8 bases. This sequence originates from a human donor in a cohort sampled during active COVID-19. Source material: peripheral blood. This chain's CDR3 is CASSGRTGTGYNEQFF. CDR3 sequence (DNA): TGTGCCAGTAGTGGAAGGACAGGGACAGGCTACAATGAGCAGTTCTTC.